The T cell receptor beta chain under discussion was sequenced for a study of T cell clonotyping in hematopoietic cell transplantation. Study-level background: Recipients' pretransplant samples followed cytoreduction.

Time point of the sample: recipient sample about 28 days before transplant, after cytoreduction. Produced via immunoSEQ multiplex PCR; TCRdb's table is partial and in-frame only. The sample comprises 45,000 or so clones, roughly 80% of which are singletons, and 5% to 6.5% rests with the top ten. Turning to this clone: Its matching antigen is unknown.

General study findings and limits: Pathologically expanded recipient clonotypes increased progressively from day 30 to day 180 as diversity fell. Cells were unsorted, so CD4 and CD8 contributions were not separated. Broader posttransplant TCR repertoire diversity was predicted by graft donor and pretransplant recipient Inverse Simpson Index values.

The clonotype was recovered from a man aged 60-69 years with myelodysplastic syndrome. Some clones in this sample may be carry-over from other donors' samples. The specimen was peripheral blood mononuclear cells, collected before stem cell transplant.

The CDR3 is CASSPGAGGNYNEQFF. The CDR3 DNA reads as TGTGCCAGCTCACCCGGTGCGGGGGGAAATTACAATGAGCAGTTCTTC. The chain has TRBV18 and TRBJ2-1; TRBD2 aligns across 8 bases. The ends lost 3 bases at V and 4 bases at J; junction bases unmatched: 8. CDR3 length equals 16 residues. Germline V gene lookup returns CDR1 KGHSH and CDR2 LQKENI.